The 27 T cell receptor beta chains below were found in one sample sequenced in a study of CD4 T cells in relation to SARS-CoV-2 and coronaviruses. These receptors have no known antigen. Assay used: immunoSEQ multiplex PCR; TCRdb lists only in-frame clones, some missing. The sample yields about 38,000 clones, around 77% seen once. The sample consisted of memory CD4+ T cells from PBMCs, cultured in vitro. These receptors originate from an adult with COVID-19.

The rearrangement links TRBV3-1 (or the pseudogene TRBV3-2) to TRBJ2-6, with 8 nucleotides matching TRBD1. Per germline, CDR1 LGHDT and CDR2 YNNKEL (reference sequence). The CDR3 contains 16 residues. V was clipped by 3 bases and J by 0 bases; unmatched bases: 1. Here the CDR3 DNA reads TGTGCCAGCAGCCACACAGGGGGCTCTGGGGCCAACGTCCTGACTTTC. Translated, it gives CASSHTGGSGANVLTF.

The V call is TRBV11-1, the J call TRBJ1-6; 8 bases map to TRBD1. Per germline, CDR1 SGHAT and CDR2 FQDESV (reference sequence). There are 13 residues in the CDR3. Trimming at V came to 9 bases and at J to 5 bases, leaving 3 bases not matched to a gene. This CDR3 is CASSDRDNSPLHF. Written as DNA, the CDR3 is TGTGCCAGTTCGGACAGGGATAATTCACCCCTCCACTTT.

By share, this clone counts as medium-sized. The J gene is TRBJ2-7, the V gene TRBV2, with D possibly being TRBD1 (5 bases). The germline V gene has CDR1 SNHLY and CDR2 FYNNEI. This CDR3 comprises 14 residues. Trimming stripped 10 bases from V and 4 bases from J, with 20 bases between. The CDR3 here is CATPPRGRDYEQYF. The DNA of the CDR3 is TGTGCCACCCCCCCCCGCGGCAGGGATTACGAGCAGTACTTC.

This clone occurred a few times. The chain has TRBV2 and TRBJ2-7; tentative D call: TRBD1 (6 bases). The V gene lost 3 bases and the J gene lost 2 bases, with 11 bases spanning the gap. This CDR3 comprises 14 residues. Germline V gene lookup returns CDR1 SNHLY and CDR2 FYNNEI. Here the CDR3 DNA reads TGTGCCAGCAGTGACCTGGGGGCAACCTACGAGCAGTACTTC. It specifies CASSDLGATYEQYF.

The sample holds one count of this clone. This chain links TRBV2 with TRBJ2-1, with 11 bases identical to TRBD2. The CDR3 runs to 18 residues. Germline V gives CDR1 SNHLY, CDR2 FYNNEI. V shed 5 bases and J 7 bases; nucleotides not matched to a gene: 16. In DNA, the CDR3 is TGTGCCAGCAGTCCAAGGGCCCAACTAGCGGGAGTCGGGAATGAGCAGTTCTTC. This encodes CASSPRAQLAGVGNEQFF.

The rearrangement joins TRBV30 to TRBJ2-5, with D perhaps assigned TRBD1 or TRBD2 (5 bases each). Trimming took 1 base from V and 5 from J, leaving 11 bases between them. CDR3 length: 13 residues. Germline V lookup: CDR1 GTSNPN, CDR2 SVGIG (reference sequence). CDR3 loop: CAWSGGTGETQYF. CDR3 sequence (DNA): TGTGCCTGGAGTGGAGGGACGGGGGAGACCCAGTACTTC. Drawing the rest from reference TRBV30 and TRBJ2-5, the complete variable domain is SQTIHQWPATLVQPVGSPLSLECTVEGTSNPNLYWYRQAAGRGLQLLFYSVGIGQISSEVPQNLSASRPQDRQFILSSKKLLLSDSGFYLCAWSGGTGETQYFGPGTRLLVL.

This rearrangement joins TRBV5-1 to TRBJ1-5, with 7 bases lining up with TRBD1. J gave up 4 bases and V 7 bases, and 8 bases lay outside the gene matches. This CDR3 spans 14 amino acids. The germline gives CDR1 SGHRS, CDR2 YFSETQ. Here the CDR3 DNA reads TGCGCCAGCTCCCCCGGGACAGCTAATCAGCCCCAGCATTTT. This sequence encodes CASSPGTANQPQHF. Using reference TRBV5-1 and TRBJ1-5 for the parts outside the CDR3, the full variable domain is KAGVTQTPRYLIKTRGQQVTLSCSPISGHRSVSWYQQTPGQGLQFLFEYFSETQRNKGNFPGRFSGRQFSNSRSEMNVSTLELGDSALYLCASSPGTANQPQHFGDGTRLSIL.

The chain employs TRBV18 and TRBJ2-1, with 11 nucleotides matching TRBD2. The V and J ends lost 7 bases and 4 bases, in that order; junction bases with no gene match: 9. Germline loops: CDR1 KGHSH, CDR2 LQKENI. The CDR3 length is 16 residues. CDR3 protein: CASLPSGTSGYNEQFF. The DNA of the CDR3 is TGTGCCAGCTTACCTTCCGGGACTAGCGGATACAATGAGCAGTTCTTC. Variable domain in full (rest from reference TRBV18 and TRBJ2-1): NAGVMQNPRHLVRRRGQEARLRCSPMKGHSHVYWYRQLPEEGLKFMVYLQKENIIDESGMPKERFSAEFPKEGPSILRIQQVVRGDSAAYFCASLPSGTSGYNEQFFGPGTRLTVL.

The V and J genes are TRBV6-2 or TRBV6-3 and TRBJ1-4; D is perhaps TRBD1 (6 bases). The CDR3 has 16 residues. CDR1 and CDR2 (germline): MNHEY, SVGEGT. Trimming removed 6 bases from V and 5 bases from J, with 19 bases in between. CDR3 amino acids: CASSPIGERGNEKLFF. CDR3 nucleotide sequence: TGTGCCAGCAGCCCTATCGGGGAGAGGGGGAATGAAAAACTGTTTTTT.

The chain combines TRBV7-3 with TRBJ2-2; perhaps TRBD1 as D (5 bases). CDR3 length equals 17 residues. Germline lookup yields CDR1 SGHTA and CDR2 FQGTGA. The V end was cut by 2 bases, the J end by 2 bases, with 15 bases between. The CDR3 is CASSLFGSDRNTGELFF. The DNA for the CDR3 is TGTGCCAGCAGCTTATTCGGTAGTGACAGAAACACCGGGGAGCTGTTTTTT. Full variable domain (rest looked up from reference TRBV7-3 and TRBJ2-2): GAGVSQTPSNKVTEKGKYVELRCDPISGHTALYWYRQSLGQGPEFLIYFQGTGAADDSGLPNDRFFAVRPEGSVSTLKIQRTERGDSAVYLCASSLFGSDRNTGELFFGEGSRLTVL.

J is TRBJ2-3 and V is TRBV6-1; 12 nucleotides match TRBD2. CDR3 length: 17 amino acids. Germline assignment: CDR1 MNHNS and CDR2 SASEGT. V shed 3 bases and J 2 bases; nucleotides not matched to a gene: 6. Here the CDR3 DNA reads TGTGCCAGCAGTGACCGGACTAGCGGGACCCACACAGATACGCAGTATTTT. Protein: CASSDRTSGTHTDTQYF.

The chain uses TRBV19 and TRBJ1-2, with D uncertain. Germline V gene data show CDR1 as LNHDA and CDR2 as SQIVND (reference sequence). V lost 6 bases, J lost 4 bases, and 9 bases lay in between. The CDR3 consists of 12 residues. The CDR3 loop reads CASRDRFYGYTF. In DNA, the CDR3 is TGTGCCAGTAGGGACCGGTTCTATGGCTACACCTTC. The full variable domain, its missing parts supplied by reference TRBV19 and TRBJ1-2, is DGGITQSPKYLFRKEGQNVTLSCEQNLNHDAMYWYRQDPGQGLRLIYYSQIVNDFQKGDIAEGYSVSREKKESFPLTVTSAQKNPTAFYLCASRDRFYGYTFGSGTRLTVV.

The chain uses TRBV18 and TRBJ2-7; the match to TRBD2 covers 14 bases. The CDR3 has 17 residues. The germline V gene encodes CDR1 KGHSH and CDR2 LQKENI. Germline trimming cut 2 bases from V and 2 bases from J; bases unmatched to any gene: 5. This CDR3 reads CASSPSGLAGVPYEQYF. The CDR3 bases are TGTGCCAGCTCACCATCGGGACTAGCGGGAGTACCCTACGAGCAGTACTTC. Variable domain in full (rest from reference TRBV18 and TRBJ2-7): NAGVMQNPRHLVRRRGQEARLRCSPMKGHSHVYWYRQLPEEGLKFMVYLQKENIIDESGMPKERFSAEFPKEGPSILRIQQVVRGDSAAYFCASSPSGLAGVPYEQYFGPGTRLTVT.

This chain connects TRBV21-1 to TRBJ2-1; the table gives TRBD1 as D, unverified against the DNA. TRBV21-1 is classified as a pseudogene. CDR3 length: 17 amino acids. CDR3 bases: TGTGCCAGCAGTTTACCCCAGGGTTCGGGCACGCACGATGAGCAGTTCTTC. Translated: CASSLPQGSGTHDEQFF.

The chain has TRBV4-1 and TRBJ1-5, with D perhaps TRBD1 (6 bases). Trimming left V 3 bases short and J 7 bases short, with 19 bases between. The V gene's germline CDR1 is MGHRA and CDR2 YSYEKL. CDR3 length: 16 residues. CDR3 DNA sequence: TGCGCCAGCAGCCAGACGGGACATGGGGCCAGACAGCCCCAGCATTTT. This translates into CASSQTGHGARQPQHF.

This clone was recorded once. The rearrangement uses TRBV6-1 and TRBJ2-7, with D perhaps matching TRBD1 (5 bases). V lost 0 bases and J lost 2, with 11 bases in between. The germline V gene has CDR1 MNHNS and CDR2 SASEGT. The CDR3 extends over 15 amino acids. CDR3 protein: CASSEADSEPYEQYF. DNA of the CDR3: TGTGCCAGCAGTGAAGCCGACAGTGAGCCCTACGAGCAGTACTTC.

This clone has only a few counts. This chain joins TRBV5-1 and TRBJ1-2, with 10 nucleotides matching TRBD1. The CDR3 runs 14 residues. V gave up 3 bases and J gave up 8 bases; unmatched junction bases: 7. Germline lookup yields CDR1 SGHRS and CDR2 YFSETQ. CDR3 nucleotide sequence: TGCGCCAGCAGCTCCCTGGGGACAGGGGTGGGCTACACCTTC. Translation: CASSSLGTGVGYTF.

The chain is built from TRBV14 and TRBJ2-2, with D perhaps matching TRBD2 (6 bases). The CDR3 runs 16 residues. Germline loops: CDR1 SGHDN, CDR2 FVKESK. V lost 1 base, J lost 0 bases, and 9 bases lay in between. CDR3: CASSQVGGANTGELFF. CDR3 sequence (DNA): TGTGCCAGCAGCCAAGTTGGCGGGGCGAACACCGGGGAGCTGTTTTTT.

This clone is labeled as medium-sized. V gene TRBV4-2 combines with J gene TRBJ2-2, with D perhaps given as TRBD1 or TRBD2 (5 bases each). The CDR3 sequence is 15 residues long. The V end was cut by 0 bases, the J end by 5 bases, with 10 bases between. Germline V lookup: CDR1 LGHNA, CDR2 YNFKEQ. DNA for the CDR3: TGTGCCAGCAGCCAAGAGGGCAGGGAGACCGGGGAGCTGTTTTTT. This translates into CASSQEGRETGELFF.

The chain uses TRBV5-1 and TRBJ2-7, with TRBD2 as a possible D gene (6 bases). The V gene's germline CDR1 is SGHRS and CDR2 YFSETQ. The V and J ends lost 4 bases and 4 bases respectively, with 15 bases between them. The CDR3 is 14 residues long. The chain's CDR3 is CASSRESSGYEQYF. The CDR3 nucleotides read TGCGCCAGCAGCCGGGAGAGTTCGGGGTACGAGCAGTACTTC.

CDR3 protein: CASSAPDGSDEQYF. The CDR3 coding sequence is TGTGCCAGCAGCGCCCCGGACGGATCCGACGAGCAGTACTTC. This sequence joins TRBV9 and TRBJ2-7; D call uncertain. V lost 3 bases and J 5 bases, leaving 15 bases between the germline ends. CDR3 length: 14 residues. Germline V gene lookup returns CDR1 SGDLS and CDR2 YYNGEE.

The J gene is TRBJ2-7, the V gene TRBV6-5; D is undetermined. Trimming took off 2 bases at V and 2 bases at J, with 7 bases between the two ends. The CDR3 has 13 residues. The germline V gene encodes CDR1 MNHEY and CDR2 SVGAGI. CDR3 in DNA: TGTGCCAGCAGTTACGGCGGAACCTACGAGCAGTACTTC. Translating gives CASSYGGTYEQYF.

The chain links TRBV4-2 to TRBJ2-7; maybe TRBD1 (6 bases). Trimming pared 0 bases from V and 2 bases from J, leaving 14 bases between. Germline lookup yields CDR1 LGHNA and CDR2 YNFKEQ. This CDR3 spans 16 amino acids. CDR3 residues: CASSQERGRGTYEQYF. CDR3 coding DNA: TGTGCCAGCAGCCAAGAACGGGGTAGGGGGACCTACGAGCAGTACTTC.

V and J are TRBV18 and TRBJ2-3; D remains unclear. Trimming stripped 6 bases from V and 4 bases from J, with 11 bases between. CDR1 is KGHSH, CDR2 LQKENI, per germline. This CDR3 is 13 amino acids long. The CDR3 sequence: CASSPARADTQYF. The CDR3 DNA follows: TGTGCCAGCTCGCCCGCTCGTGCAGATACGCAGTATTTT. The complete variable domain, with remaining parts taken from reference TRBV18 and TRBJ2-3, reads NAGVMQNPRHLVRRRGQEARLRCSPMKGHSHVYWYRQLPEEGLKFMVYLQKENIIDESGMPKERFSAEFPKEGPSILRIQQVVRGDSAAYFCASSPARADTQYFGPGTRLTVL.

The chain is built from TRBV7-9 and TRBJ2-5; unclear D gene. Looked up from germline, CDR1 is SEHNR and CDR2 is FQNEAQ (reference sequence). The CDR3 contains 13 residues. The V and J ends lost 9 bases and 2 bases respectively, with 13 bases between them. Written as DNA, the CDR3 is TGTGCCAGTAACCTCTTGGGGCAAGAGACCCAGTACTTC. It is translated as CASNLLGQETQYF.

This chain links TRBV28 with TRBJ2-1, with 8 positions matching TRBD2. This CDR3 region has 18 residues. The germline gives CDR1 MDHEN, CDR2 SYDVKM. Trimming removed 6 bases from V and 0 bases from J; junction bases left unmatched: 13. The DNA of the CDR3 is TGTGCCAGCAGCCCTGGCGGGAGGTTCCTTTTCTCCTACAATGAGCAGTTCTTC. This gives the protein CASSPGGRFLFSYNEQFF.

CDR3 protein: CASSLTDTQYF. For the CDR3, the DNA is TGCGCCAGCAGCTTGACAGATACGCAGTATTTT. This rearrangement joins TRBV5-1 to TRBJ2-3, with no clear D. V lost 1 base to trimming and J lost 3 bases, with 0 bases between them. Germline V gene data show CDR1 as SGHRS and CDR2 as YFSETQ. There are 11 residues in the CDR3. Combining the CDR3 with reference TRBV5-1 and TRBJ2-3 gives the whole variable domain KAGVTQTPRYLIKTRGQQVTLSCSPISGHRSVSWYQQTPGQGLQFLFEYFSETQRNKGNFPGRFSGRQFSNSRSEMNVSTLELGDSALYLCASSLTDTQYFGPGTRLTVL.